This TCR beta chain was identified during a study of blood T cell repertoires in COVID-19. Turning to the study itself: Collection of acute and convalescent COVID-19 samples took place in the United States, Italy and Spain.

TCRdb's table, derived via immunoSEQ multiplex PCR, lists solely in-frame clones and lacks some. The sample yields about 160,000 clones, about 86% seen once. Germline-derived CDR1 and CDR2 are KGHSH and LQKENI. Trimming took 6 bases from V and 0 from J; bases not matched to a gene: 4. The CDR3 sequence is 14 residues long. The genes are TRBV18 and TRBJ1-1; 7 bases fit TRBD1. The receptor comes from a man in his 70s with acute or convalescent COVID-19. Material: peripheral blood. The CDR3 region is CASSWDRLNTEAFF. The CDR3 nucleotides are TGTGCCAGCTCGTGGGACAGATTGAACACTGAAGCTTTCTTT.